The 6 T cell receptor beta chains in this list originate from one sample, sequenced in a study of blood T cell repertoires in COVID-19. Assay: immunoSEQ multiplex PCR; the TCRdb copy retains only in-frame clones and omits some. The table has around 65,000 clones, 80% to 90% seen once. Source material: peripheral blood. Every receptor here comes from a human donor in a cohort sampled during active COVID-19.

This clone was detected only once. The chain couples TRBV5-1 to TRBJ1-1; D possibly corresponds to TRBD1 (5 bases). Looked up from germline, CDR1 is SGHRS and CDR2 is YFSETQ. The CDR3 sequence is 15 residues long. V was cut by 1 base and J by 1 base, with 11 bases left in between. The CDR3 protein is CASSLSGGGNTEAFF. CDR3 DNA: TGCGCCAGCAGCTTGAGCGGGGGTGGGAACACTGAAGCTTTCTTT.

The chain couples TRBV18 to TRBJ1-4; 11 bases are a match to TRBD1. Germline V gene data show CDR1 as KGHSH and CDR2 as LQKENI. Unmatched junction bases numbered 5, after V lost 4 bases and J lost 7 bases. The CDR3 totals 15 residues. The CDR3 region is CASSRTGGDGEKLFF. Here the CDR3 DNA reads TGTGCCAGCTCACGGACAGGGGGCGACGGTGAAAAACTGTTTTTT.

Details on this clone: At one end, the junction sequence differs from germline, possibly due to a read error. The chain is built from TRBV15 and TRBJ1-4; D gene uncertain. This CDR3 contains 16 residues. From germline, CDR1 is LNHNV and CDR2 YYDKDF (reference sequence). CDR3 protein: CVTSRGGATTNEKLFF. The CDR3 nucleotides read TGTGTCACCAGCAGAGGAGGAGCAACAACTAATGAAAAACTGTTTTTT. Full variable domain (rest looked up from reference TRBV15 and TRBJ1-4): DAMVIQNPRYQVTQFGKPVTLSCSQTLNHNVMYWYQQKSSQAPKLLFHYYDKDFNNEADTPDNFQSRRPNTSFCFLDIRSPGLGDTAMYLCVTSRGGATTNEKLFFGSGTQLSVL.

The J gene is TRBJ2-1, the V gene TRBV2; 7 bases are shared with TRBD2. This CDR3 is 10 amino acids long. Germline V gene lookup returns CDR1 SNHLY and CDR2 FYNNEI. V shed 8 bases, J shed 8 bases, and the junction held 0 bases outside the gene matches. CDR3 in DNA: TGTGCCAGCGGGAGGGATGAGCAGTTCTTC. Translated, it gives CASGRDEQFF.

The chain combines TRBV30 with TRBJ1-1; 9 bases line up with TRBD1. The germline V gene has CDR1 GTSNPN and CDR2 SVGIG (reference sequence). V lost 0 bases, J lost 5 bases, and 7 bases stayed unmatched. The CDR3 length is 15 residues. The CDR3 spells CAWSVLGTGRTEAFF. The CDR3 region has the DNA TGTGCCTGGAGTGTACTGGGGACAGGGAGGACTGAAGCTTTCTTT.

The CDR3 DNA follows: TGTGCCAGCAGTTACTCGTCTGCGGGCTCTGGAAACACCATATATTTT. This encodes CASSYSSAGSGNTIYF. The J gene is TRBJ1-3, the V gene TRBV6-5; D call uncertain. This CDR3 has 16 residues. V lost 0 bases to trimming and J lost 0 bases, with 9 bases between them. Germline V gives CDR1 MNHEY, CDR2 SVGAGI.